The present T cell receptor (beta chain) was sequenced within a study of T-cell memory formation after mild COVID-19. Looking at the study overall: The TCR clusters were mostly specific to one donor.

Each CDR3 protein gets one entry after TCRdb re-called the 5' RACE reads with MiXCR. Counted here are about 160,000 distinct CDR3 sequences, 31% occurring once; the ten biggest clones make up around 11%. The ends were cut back, 1 base at V and 6 bases at J, with 10 bases in the middle. CDR3 size: 15 residues. Germline V gives CDR1 SGHAT, CDR2 FQNNGV. As regards this clonotype: Its matching antigen is unknown.

Study-wide findings and caveats: Clones shrinking from day 15 to 85 showed even CD4/CD8 mixes; later expanders tilted CD4+.

The sequenced sample consisted of PBMCs or a T cell subset sorted from them (not recorded which). The genes are TRBV11-2 and TRBJ1-6, with D uncertain. This sequence originates from an adult woman who had mild COVID-19 (a few samples of this study predate the infection). Cell type and time point are not known. CDR3 sequence: CASSLVGSTNSPLHF. The CDR3 region has the DNA TGTGCCAGCAGCTTAGTAGGGTCTACTAATTCACCCCTCCACTTT.